This is a list of T cell receptor beta chains from one sample in a study of blood T cell repertoires in COVID-19. Produced via immunoSEQ multiplex PCR; TCRdb's table is partial and in-frame only. The repertoire holds around 170,000 clones, approximately 80% seen once, with over 10% in the top ten. Sequenced: peripheral blood. Receptors were obtained from a man aged 70 or older who had recovered from COVID-19. Each CDR3 is given with its conserved first and last residue. Fields, in order: V gene, J gene, D gene, CDR3 length, clone size, CDR3 DNA, CDR3 protein. A D gene is named only where the DNA matches it firmly. Some rows mark clone size as missing; the rest say once, few, many or name a class of expanded clone.

v_gene: TRBV28
j_gene: TRBJ1-5
d_gene: TRBD1
len: 14
abundance: once
CDR3nt: TGTGCCAGCAGCCGACAGGGGTCGGGTCAGCCCCAGCATTTT
CDR3aa: CASSRQGSGQPQHF

v_gene: TRBV28
j_gene: TRBJ1-5
d_gene: NA
len: 19
abundance: NA
CDR3nt: TGTGCCAGCACCCAAGGCGGTGGCAGGGCCTATTATAGCAATCAGCCCCAGCATTTT
CDR3aa: CASTQGGGRAYYSNQPQHF

v_gene: TRBV6-5
j_gene: TRBJ2-7
d_gene: TRBD1
len: 14
abundance: once
CDR3nt: TGTGCCAGCAGTTTAGACAGGGGACCATACGAGCAGTACTTC
CDR3aa: CASSLDRGPYEQYF

v_gene: TRBV7-6
j_gene: TRBJ2-7
d_gene: TRBD1
len: 15
abundance: NA
CDR3nt: TGTGCCAGCAGCCAGGCCGGGACAGGGGATGTGTCGTGGTACTTC
CDR3aa: CASSQAGTGDVSWYF

v_gene: TRBV4-1
j_gene: TRBJ1-1
d_gene: TRBD1
len: 15
abundance: NA
CDR3nt: TGCGCCAGCAGCCAGAACAGACAGGGGAACACTGAAGCTTTCTTT
CDR3aa: CASSQNRQGNTEAFF

v_gene: TRBV18
j_gene: TRBJ1-1
d_gene: NA
len: 12
abundance: NA
CDR3nt: TGTGCCAGCTCACCAGCGGACAGTGAAGCTTTCTTT
CDR3aa: CASSPADSEAFF

v_gene: TRBV11-2
j_gene: TRBJ1-1
d_gene: NA
len: 14
abundance: NA
CDR3nt: TGTGCCAGCAGACTCGGACACCAGAACACTGAAGCTTTCTTT
CDR3aa: CASRLGHQNTEAFF

v_gene: TRBV19
j_gene: TRBJ1-2
d_gene: TRBD1
len: 16
abundance: NA
CDR3nt: TGTGCCAGTAGTCCCTGGGGACAGGGGGCGGACTATGGCTACACCTTC
CDR3aa: CASSPWGQGADYGYTF

v_gene: TRBV2
j_gene: TRBJ2-1
d_gene: NA
len: 15
abundance: NA
CDR3nt: TGTGCCAGCAGTAAATTACAGGGTGGCTACAATGAGCAGTTCTTC
CDR3aa: CASSKLQGGYNEQFF

v_gene: TRBV28
j_gene: TRBJ2-7
d_gene: NA
len: 14
abundance: NA
CDR3nt: TGTGCCAGCAGTTTACTTGTAGGGGGCTACGAGCAGTACTTC
CDR3aa: CASSLLVGGYEQYF

v_gene: TRBV29-1
j_gene: TRBJ2-7
d_gene: NA
len: 13
abundance: NA
CDR3nt: TGCAGCGTTGAAAGGCAAGGCCTAGGCGAGCAGTACTTC
CDR3aa: CSVERQGLGEQYF

v_gene: TRBV11-2
j_gene: TRBJ1-2
d_gene: NA
len: 15
abundance: NA
CDR3nt: TGTGCCAGCAGCCCCGGGCCAGGGATGAACTATGGCTACACCTTC
CDR3aa: CASSPGPGMNYGYTF

v_gene: TRBV11-2
j_gene: TRBJ2-1
d_gene: TRBD1
len: 16
abundance: NA
CDR3nt: TGTGCCAGCAGCTTGGCTACAGGGGTAACCTACAATGAGCAGTTCTTC
CDR3aa: CASSLATGVTYNEQFF

v_gene: TRBV10-1
j_gene: TRBJ2-2
d_gene: TRBD1
len: 15
abundance: NA
CDR3nt: TGCGCCAGCAGTGACGGGACAGGGCGTCCCGGGGAGCTGTTTTTT
CDR3aa: CASSDGTGRPGELFF

v_gene: TRBV14
j_gene: TRBJ2-2
d_gene: NA
len: 13
abundance: NA
CDR3nt: TGTGCCAGCAGCCAATTCGGGGGCGGGGAGCTGTTTTTT
CDR3aa: CASSQFGGGELFF

v_gene: TRBV4-1
j_gene: TRBJ1-2
d_gene: NA
len: 13
abundance: NA
CDR3nt: TGCGCCAGCAGCCAAGCAGGCAACTATGGCTACACCTTC
CDR3aa: CASSQAGNYGYTF

v_gene: TRBV5-4
j_gene: TRBJ2-7
d_gene: NA
len: 16
abundance: NA
CDR3nt: TGTGCCAGCAGCCCGATGGGGGCGATGAGCTCCTACGAGCAGTACTTC
CDR3aa: CASSPMGAMSSYEQYF

v_gene: TRBV5-1
j_gene: TRBJ1-1
d_gene: NA
len: 16
abundance: few
CDR3nt: TGCGCCAGCAGCTTGGTTACAGGGCCTCTGAACACTGAAGCTTTCTTT
CDR3aa: CASSLVTGPLNTEAFF

v_gene: TRBV9
j_gene: TRBJ2-3
d_gene: TRBD2
len: 16
abundance: NA
CDR3nt: TGTGCCAGCAGCGTGGCCGGGACTAGCCACACAGATACGCAGTATTTT
CDR3aa: CASSVAGTSHTDTQYF

v_gene: TRBV5-4
j_gene: TRBJ2-3
d_gene: NA
len: 16
abundance: NA
CDR3nt: TGTGCCAGCAGCTTGGGTATGCTAGGCCTCACAGATACGCAGTATTTT
CDR3aa: CASSLGMLGLTDTQYF

v_gene: TRBV5-6
j_gene: TRBJ2-3
d_gene: TRBD2
len: 14
abundance: NA
CDR3nt: TGTGCCAGCAGCTTGGTTCTAGCGGGGGATACGCAGTATTTT
CDR3aa: CASSLVLAGDTQYF

v_gene: TRBV6-5
j_gene: TRBJ1-6
d_gene: NA
len: 15
abundance: NA
CDR3nt: TGTGCCAGCAGTTACGCGACAGCCCCCAATTCACCCCTCCACTTT
CDR3aa: CASSYATAPNSPLHF

v_gene: TRBV6-5
j_gene: TRBJ2-5
d_gene: TRBD2
len: 15
abundance: NA
CDR3nt: TGTGCCAGCAGTAAACGGACTAGCGGGGGGGAGACCCAGTACTTC
CDR3aa: CASSKRTSGGETQYF

v_gene: TRBV14
j_gene: TRBJ1-2
d_gene: NA
len: 14
abundance: NA
CDR3nt: TGTGCCAGCAGCCCCCCGGGGGGACTCTATGGCTACACCTTC
CDR3aa: CASSPPGGLYGYTF

v_gene: TRBV6-2/TRBV6-3
j_gene: TRBJ1-1
d_gene: NA
len: 15
abundance: NA
CDR3nt: TGTGCCAGCAGTTCTCCTCCGACAGGGAACACTGAAGCTTTCTTT
CDR3aa: CASSSPPTGNTEAFF

v_gene: TRBV6-5
j_gene: TRBJ2-6
d_gene: NA
len: 15
abundance: once
CDR3nt: TGTGCCAGCAGTCGACTTACCGGCGGGGCCAACGTCCTGACTTTC
CDR3aa: CASSRLTGGANVLTF

v_gene: TRBV4-1
j_gene: TRBJ2-5
d_gene: NA
len: 13
abundance: NA
CDR3nt: TGCGCCAGCAGCACGGGAGACCAAGAGACCCAGTACTTC
CDR3aa: CASSTGDQETQYF

v_gene: TRBV10-3
j_gene: TRBJ1-5
d_gene: NA
len: 16
abundance: NA
CDR3nt: TGTGCCATCAGTGAGTCGGGCCAGCTTAGCAATCAGCCCCAGCATTTT
CDR3aa: CAISESGQLSNQPQHF

v_gene: TRBV6-2/TRBV6-3
j_gene: TRBJ1-2
d_gene: NA
len: 14
abundance: NA
CDR3nt: TGTGCCAGCAGTCTCCCCGCAGGGCGAGGCGGCTACACCTTC
CDR3aa: CASSLPAGRGGYTF

v_gene: TRBV10-3
j_gene: TRBJ1-5
d_gene: TRBD1
len: 14
abundance: NA
CDR3nt: TGTGCCATCAGTGGGGGACAGGGGGATCAGCCCCAGCATTTT
CDR3aa: CAISGGQGDQPQHF

v_gene: TRBV5-1
j_gene: TRBJ2-5
d_gene: TRBD2
len: 15
abundance: NA
CDR3nt: TGCGCCAGCAGCTTGGGGGGAGCGGGACAAGAGACCCAGTACTTC
CDR3aa: CASSLGGAGQETQYF

v_gene: TRBV7-2
j_gene: TRBJ1-1
d_gene: NA
len: 16
abundance: NA
CDR3nt: TGTGCCAGCAGCTTAGAAGCGACAGTTCTATCCACTGAAGCTTTCTTT
CDR3aa: CASSLEATVLSTEAFF

v_gene: TRBV11-2
j_gene: TRBJ2-1
d_gene: NA
len: 14
abundance: NA
CDR3nt: TGTGCCAGCAGCTCGGTCGGTCTTAACAATGAGCAGTTCTTC
CDR3aa: CASSSVGLNNEQFF

v_gene: TRBV11-2
j_gene: TRBJ2-7
d_gene: TRBD2
len: 16
abundance: few
CDR3nt: TGTGCCAGCAGCTCCTACCGGGGTAGCGGGAGGAGCGAGCAGTACTTC
CDR3aa: CASSSYRGSGRSEQYF

v_gene: TRBV5-5
j_gene: TRBJ2-7
d_gene: NA
len: 16
abundance: few
CDR3nt: TGTGCCAGCAGCCCTTTTCGAGGCGTGAGTACCTACGAGCAGTACTTC
CDR3aa: CASSPFRGVSTYEQYF

v_gene: TRBV18
j_gene: TRBJ1-1
d_gene: TRBD1
len: 17
abundance: NA
CDR3nt: TGTGCCAGCTCGCCTAACTCCGGACAGGGCTCGAACACTGAAGCTTTCTTT
CDR3aa: CASSPNSGQGSNTEAFF